These 21 T cell receptor beta chains were sequenced from one sample in a study of blood T cells in healthy people across ages. For the second PCR, which ran for about 7 to 12 cycles, a sample-barcoded 5' primer and a J-beta primer mix were used. One entry per CDR3 protein results from TCRdb running MiXCR on the 5' RACE reads. The sample holds hundreds of thousands of distinct CDR3 sequences, about 42% seen once. Sequences were obtained from blood. The receptor source for this set is a man in his 60s in good health.

The chain has TRBV12-3 or TRBV12-4 and TRBJ2-2; TRBD2 matches 7 bases. This CDR3 contains 15 residues. The V gene end was trimmed by 0 bases and the J gene end by 5 bases; junction bases not matched to a gene: 3. The CDR3 DNA follows: TGTGCCAGCAGTTTAGCGATGGGACTAACCGGGGAGCTGTTTTTT. Translating it yields CASSLAMGLTGELFF.

This clonotype has only a few counts. The V gene is TRBV20-1, the J gene TRBJ1-2; D gene unclear. Germline V lookup: CDR1 DFQATT, CDR2 SNEGSKA (reference sequence). Trimming pared 1 base from V and 8 bases from J, leaving 11 bases between. The length of the CDR3 is 12 residues. This CDR3 is CSARVTGQGYTF. The DNA for the CDR3 is TGCAGTGCTAGAGTTACCGGGCAGGGCTACACCTTC.

The genes are TRBV20-1 and TRBJ1-6; TRBD1 matches at 8 bases. Per germline, CDR1 DFQATT and CDR2 SNEGSKA (reference sequence). The CDR3 extends over 16 amino acids. The ends lost 3 bases at V and 4 bases at J; junction bases unmatched: 8. CDR3 region: CSARTRQGIYNSPLHF. Written as DNA, the CDR3 is TGCAGTGCTAGGACAAGACAGGGGATTTATAATTCACCCCTCCACTTT.

This sequence joins TRBV5-6 and TRBJ2-1, with D maybe TRBD1 (6 bases). Deletions cut 1 base from V and 12 bases from J, with 14 bases between. CDR1 and CDR2 (germline): SGHDT, YYEEEE. The CDR3 loop spans 13 amino acids. The CDR3 bases are TGTGCCAGCAGCTTGTTTGGGGGCGTTGGGCAGTTCTTC. Translated, it gives CASSLFGGVGQFF.

This chain links TRBV20-1 with TRBJ1-2, with a possible D match to TRBD1 (6 bases). Trimming took off 6 bases at V and 4 bases at J, with 18 bases between the two ends. Germline V gives CDR1 DFQATT, CDR2 SNEGSKA (reference sequence). CDR3 length equals 14 residues. The CDR3: CSAEGGGELYGYTF. DNA for the CDR3: TGCAGTGCAGAGGGGGGTGGGGAGCTCTATGGCTACACCTTC.

V is TRBV5-6 and J is TRBJ2-1, with 8 bases that match TRBD2. The germline V gene has CDR1 SGHDT and CDR2 YYEEEE. This CDR3 spans 16 amino acids. With V trimmed by 2 bases and J by 3 bases, 7 bases remained unmatched. The CDR3 sequence is CASSFSSGGLYNEQFF. CDR3 sequence (DNA): TGTGCCAGCAGCTTCTCAAGCGGGGGCCTCTACAATGAGCAGTTCTTC.

This clonotype came up a few times. V gene TRBV27 combines with J gene TRBJ1-2, with 8 bases identical to TRBD1. Unmatched junction bases numbered 9, after V lost 5 bases and J lost 4 bases. The CDR3 is made up of 15 amino acids. Germline V gene lookup returns CDR1 MNHEY and CDR2 SMNVEV (reference sequence). The CDR3 region is CASSPGTGEGYGYTF. DNA of the CDR3: TGTGCCAGCAGTCCGGGGACAGGAGAGGGCTATGGCTACACCTTC.

This chain connects TRBV28 to TRBJ2-4; a possible D gene is TRBD1 (6 bases). The CDR3 has 13 amino acids. Trimming stripped 5 bases from V and 7 bases from J, with 12 bases between. Germline lookup yields CDR1 MDHEN and CDR2 SYDVKM. The CDR3 loop reads CASSPPDRNIQYF. The CDR3 DNA follows: TGTGCCAGCAGTCCCCCCGACAGGAACATTCAGTACTTC.

A remark on this clonotype: The conserved closing phenylalanine or tryptophan is absent in this CDR3, likely reflecting a read error. No DNA is shown, since the ends of the CDR3 on it are uncertain; the CDR3 is the one TCRdb lists. The chain links TRBV24-1 to TRBJ2-1; the table gives TRBD1 as D, unverified against the DNA. Germline V lookup: CDR1 KGHDR, CDR2 SFDVKD. The length of the CDR3 is 16 amino acids, counting both ends. CDR3 loop: CATSDRRQAYGYTFGS.

This clonotype was observed a few times. The chain couples TRBV5-6 to TRBJ2-3, with 10 bases lining up with TRBD1. This CDR3 contains 15 residues. V trimming: 4 bases; J trimming: 6 bases; junction bases outside the gene matches: 8. Germline values: CDR1 SGHDT, CDR2 YYEEEE. The CDR3 spells CASSAGTGVKDTQYF. CDR3 coding DNA: TGTGCCAGCAGCGCCGGGACAGGGGTAAAGGATACGCAGTATTTT.

The chain joins TRBV7-2 to TRBJ2-1; D unclear. The CDR3 contains 19 residues. Germline V gene data show CDR1 as SGHTA and CDR2 as FQGNSA. V was trimmed by 9 bases and J by 2 bases, leaving 29 bases between them. CDR3 in DNA: TGTGCCAGAGCAAACCAGGTCCGACGCTACGATCCGACCTACAATGAGCAGTTCTTC. Protein: CARANQVRRYDPTYNEQFF.

V gene TRBV3-1 combines with J gene TRBJ2-5, with TRBD2 as a possible D gene (6 bases). With 5 bases removed from V and 0 bases from J, the gap between germline ends came to 16 bases. Germline values: CDR1 LGHDT, CDR2 YNNKEL (reference sequence). CDR3 size: 16 residues. The CDR3 reads CASSSGSSTYQETQYF. In DNA form, the CDR3 reads TGTGCCAGCAGCAGCGGGTCTAGCACGTACCAAGAGACCCAGTACTTC.

This clonotype was counted only a few times. The chain links TRBV6-2 or TRBV6-3 to TRBJ2-5, with D possibly being TRBD1 (6 bases). The CDR3 is 13 amino acids. V was pared by 5 bases and J by 4 bases, with 11 bases between. Germline V gives CDR1 MNHEY, CDR2 SVGEGT. The CDR3 reads CASSQGRLETQYF. For the CDR3, the DNA is TGTGCCAGCAGTCAGGGGCGCTTAGAGACCCAGTACTTC.

Points on this clonotype: Because the CDR3's place on the DNA is in doubt, the DNA is left out and the CDR3 is given as listed by TCRdb. The rearrangement uses TRBV12-3 or TRBV12-4 and TRBJ1-2; the table's D call TRBD1 went unverified against the DNA. A total of 14 residues make up the CDR3, ends included. The CDR3 sequence: CASSSSDRIYGYTF.

This clonotype came up a few times. The CDR3 loop reads CASSQSGIMYEQYF. CDR3 DNA sequence: TGTGCCAGCAGCCAATCGGGGATTATGTACGAGCAGTACTTC. The chain links TRBV7-6 to TRBJ2-5; D is perhaps TRBD2 (5 bases). The DNA end is more similar to TRBJ2-7, so the J call may be wrong. The CDR3 has 14 amino acids. The germline gives CDR1 SGHVS, CDR2 FNYEAQ.

This clonotype was picked up many times. The V gene is TRBV4-1, the J gene TRBJ1-1; 9 positions match TRBD1. CDR3 length: 14 residues. CDR1 is MGHRA, CDR2 YSYEKL, per germline. Trimming cost V 4 bases and J 6 bases; bases outside gene matches: 6. Written as DNA, the CDR3 is TGCGCCAGCAGCCCCACACAGGGGGCAGCTGAAGCTTTCTTT. Its protein product is CASSPTQGAAEAFF.

The chain carries TRBV6-5 and TRBJ1-4, with 10 bases matching TRBD1. The V gene end was trimmed by 5 bases and the J gene end by 6 bases; junction bases not matched to a gene: 6. The CDR3 length is 15 residues. Germline CDR1 and CDR2: MNHEY and SVGAGI. For the CDR3, the DNA is TGTGCCAGCAGTACCCTGACAGGGGGCGATGAAAAACTGTTTTTT. Its protein is CASSTLTGGDEKLFF.

The chain links TRBV7-2 to TRBJ2-5; D unclear. The CDR3 spans 12 residues. With 4 bases removed from V and 5 bases from J, the gap between germline ends came to 8 bases. Germline V lookup: CDR1 SGHTA, CDR2 FQGNSA. The CDR3 protein is CASSYARETQYF. The CDR3 DNA is TGTGCCAGCAGCTATGCTCGGGAGACCCAGTACTTC.

Note on this clonotype: A read error may explain this, as a much larger clone is one base away. The V gene is TRBV4-3, the J gene TRBJ2-1; 9 nucleotides agree with TRBD2. The CDR3 has 16 amino acids. V shed 2 bases, J shed 8 bases, and the junction held 10 bases outside the gene matches. Looked up from germline, CDR1 is LGHNA and CDR2 is YSLEER. CDR3 amino acids: CASSQQRRAGGHEQFF. DNA for the CDR3: TGCGCCAGCAGCCAACAACGACGAGCGGGGGGCCATGAGCAGTTCTTC.

The gene calls are TRBV27 and TRBJ2-6, with TRBD1 matching over 7 bases. The ends lost 2 bases at V and 1 base at J; junction bases unmatched: 5. The CDR3 is made up of 17 amino acids. Germline V gene lookup returns CDR1 MNHEY and CDR2 SMNVEV (reference sequence). The CDR3 DNA is TGTGCCAGCAGTTTAGAGGGGGCCTCTTCTGGGGCCAACGTCCTGACTTTC. Residues: CASSLEGASSGANVLTF.

The chain employs TRBV7-8 and TRBJ2-5; no reliable D call. Trimming took 5 bases from V and 5 from J, leaving 18 bases between them. This CDR3 comprises 15 residues. CDR1 and CDR2 from the germline V gene are SGHVS and FQNEAQ. CDR3 sequence (DNA): TGTGCCAGCAGCCCACACGAGGAGCTGGGGGAGACCCAGTACTTC. Its protein is CASSPHEELGETQYF.